The entry below describes one T cell receptor beta chain. In this sample, this clonotype turned up many times. Its cognate antigen has yet to be identified. No much larger clonotype is one base removed from it; base qualities were not supplied. The record originates from a study of T cells after yellow fever vaccination (dated by TCRdb to the late 2010s). As for the study more broadly: The SMART-Seq v4 Ultra Low Input RNA kit was used to prepare libraries from fractions with low cell numbers. Two healthy male donors, one aged 18 to 30 and one aged 30 to 40 years, made up the cohort. Bulk TCR alpha and beta repertoires were sequenced longitudinally to track T-cell clones before and after primary and booster YFV17D yellow fever vaccination. Blood was collected at multiple timepoints before and after primary and secondary immunization, and bulk PBMC replicates and cell subsets were isolated.

From a lookup of the germline V gene (reference sequence), CDR1 and CDR2 are MNHEY and SMNVEV. The germline ends are 15 bases apart after V is trimmed by 5 bases and J by 4 bases. From the cysteine up to the phenylalanine, the CDR3 has a length of 15 residues. Only CDR3 DNA is held: 45 bases, read in frame from base 1. The treatment or condition tag for this specimen amounts to: live attenuated yellow fever vaccine strain. At each blood-draw timepoint, two biological replicates of bulk PBMCs were obtained. A standard Ficoll-Paque protocol was used to isolate PBMCs from peripheral blood. TriZol was used to extract RNA from bulk PBMCs, CD4 and CD8 fractions, and dextramer-positive and dextramer-negative fractions. General study outcomes and caveats: Because the study included only a couple of donors, the extent to which the findings can be generalized is limited. Computational filtering was needed because FACS-sorted repertoires could contain abundant contaminating clonotypes from the bulk population. The secondary T-cell response was weaker than the primary response but faster, peaking on day 5 instead of day 15. After the booster, most of the clones that had expanded following primary vaccination were detected again (almost 98% of CD4 and 80% to 90% of CD8), which suggests that memory was broadly maintained. A small share of clonotypes was detected in both CD4 and CD8 compartments, with the overlap likely arising from convergent recombination.

TCR cDNA was made using 5'RACE template switching, a step that added a universal primer site and unique molecular identifiers. Priming of cDNA synthesis was performed from both the TCR alpha and TCR beta constant segments. Library amplification involved two PCR steps, and the second step added sample barcodes and sequencing adapters. Sequencing of libraries was done on Illumina HiSeq 2500 (2x100 bp) or NovaSeq (2x150 bp). The study's own analysis went as follows. Demultiplexing of reads and collapsing into UMI consensus sequences were performed with MIGEC, and V(D)J alignment was carried out with MiXCR. Vaccine-responding clonotypes were identified with edgeR using replicate PBMC samples, with FDR below 0.01 and a log2 fold change above 5 up to day 15 being required. CD4 or CD8 identity was assigned to each bulk clonotype according to whether the clonotype was present at higher abundance in the sequenced CD4 repertoire or the sequenced CD8 repertoire. TCRdb reworked the public reads: Q25 trimming with fastp, MiXCR clone assembly, productive beta chains retained. Every CDR3 protein is listed once, alongside the most common genes and DNA of its rows. Clone size and V and J calls follow TCRdb, not the original study. The sample yields 400,000 or so distinct CDR3 sequences; over 5% were counted once. The top ten clones comprise approximately 16% of the sample.

Sequenced here: PBMCs, sampled 5 days after the yellow fever booster vaccination. This receptor chain uses TRBV27 and TRBJ2-1; no D gene can be assigned with confidence. The receptor was derived from a man aged 25-45 years who received the YFV17D yellow fever vaccine. The CDR3 in this case is CASSKTETSYNEQFF. The DNA reads as follows: TGTGCCAGCAGTAAAACCGAGACATCGTACAATGAGCAGTTCTTC.